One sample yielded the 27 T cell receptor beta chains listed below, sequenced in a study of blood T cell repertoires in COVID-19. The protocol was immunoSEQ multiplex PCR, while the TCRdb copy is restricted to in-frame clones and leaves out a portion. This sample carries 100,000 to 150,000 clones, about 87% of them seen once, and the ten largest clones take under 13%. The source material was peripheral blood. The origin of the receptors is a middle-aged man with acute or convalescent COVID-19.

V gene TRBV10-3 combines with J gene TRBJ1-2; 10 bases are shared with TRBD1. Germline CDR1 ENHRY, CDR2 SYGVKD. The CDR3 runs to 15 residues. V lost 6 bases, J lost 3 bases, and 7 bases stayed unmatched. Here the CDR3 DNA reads TGTGCCATCAGCGATCCGGGACAGGGGTACTATGGCTACACCTTC. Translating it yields CAISDPGQGYYGYTF.

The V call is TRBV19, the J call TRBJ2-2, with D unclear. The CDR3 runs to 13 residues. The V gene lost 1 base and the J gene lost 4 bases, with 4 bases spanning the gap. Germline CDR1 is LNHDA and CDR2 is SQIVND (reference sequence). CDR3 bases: TGTGCCAGTAGTATAGCCTTCACCGGGGAGCTGTTTTTT. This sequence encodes CASSIAFTGELFF.

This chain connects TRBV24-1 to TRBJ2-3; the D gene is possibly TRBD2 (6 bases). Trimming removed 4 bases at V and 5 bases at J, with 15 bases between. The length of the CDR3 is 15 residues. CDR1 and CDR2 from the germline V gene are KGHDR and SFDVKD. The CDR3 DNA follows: TGTGCCACCAGTGAAGTCGGGGGAGCTGGAGATACGCAGTATTTT. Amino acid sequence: CATSEVGGAGDTQYF.

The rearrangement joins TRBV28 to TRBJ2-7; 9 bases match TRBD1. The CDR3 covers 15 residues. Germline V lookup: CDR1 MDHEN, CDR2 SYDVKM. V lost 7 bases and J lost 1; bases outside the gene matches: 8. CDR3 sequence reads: CASTVGGQGSYEQYF. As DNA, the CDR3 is TGTGCCAGCACCGTGGGGGGACAGGGTTCCTACGAGCAGTACTTC.

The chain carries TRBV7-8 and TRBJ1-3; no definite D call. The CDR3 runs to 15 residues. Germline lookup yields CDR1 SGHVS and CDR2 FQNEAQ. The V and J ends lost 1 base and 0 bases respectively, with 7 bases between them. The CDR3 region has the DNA TGTGCCAGCAGCTTAGTGGCAGGCTCTGGAAACACCATATATTTT. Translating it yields CASSLVAGSGNTIYF.

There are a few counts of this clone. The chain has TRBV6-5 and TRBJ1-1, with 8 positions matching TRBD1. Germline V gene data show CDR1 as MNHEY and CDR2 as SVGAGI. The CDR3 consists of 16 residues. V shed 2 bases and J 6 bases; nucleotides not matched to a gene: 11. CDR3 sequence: CASSYVRGQASSEAFF. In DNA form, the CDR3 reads TGTGCCAGCAGTTACGTCCGGGGACAGGCAAGCTCTGAAGCTTTCTTT.

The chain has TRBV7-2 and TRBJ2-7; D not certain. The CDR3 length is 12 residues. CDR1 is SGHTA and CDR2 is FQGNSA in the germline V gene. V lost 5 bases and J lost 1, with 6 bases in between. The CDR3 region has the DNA TGTGCCAGCAGCCCTACTTCCTACGAGCAGTACTTC. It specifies CASSPTSYEQYF.

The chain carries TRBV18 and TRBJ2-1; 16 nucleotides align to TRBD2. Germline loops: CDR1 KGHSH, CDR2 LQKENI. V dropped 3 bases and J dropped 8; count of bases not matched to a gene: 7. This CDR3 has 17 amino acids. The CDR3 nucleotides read TGTGCCAGCTCACCTCCGGGACTAGCGGGAGGGTCCGATGAGCAGTTCTTC. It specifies CASSPPGLAGGSDEQFF.

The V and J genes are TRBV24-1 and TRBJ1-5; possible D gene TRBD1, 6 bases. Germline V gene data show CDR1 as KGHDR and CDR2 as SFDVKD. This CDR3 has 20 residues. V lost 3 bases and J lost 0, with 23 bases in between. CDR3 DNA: TGTGCCACCAGTGATCCCTCAGCAGGGGAGGGGTTCTATAGCAATCAGCCCCAGCATTTT. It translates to CATSDPSAGEGFYSNQPQHF.

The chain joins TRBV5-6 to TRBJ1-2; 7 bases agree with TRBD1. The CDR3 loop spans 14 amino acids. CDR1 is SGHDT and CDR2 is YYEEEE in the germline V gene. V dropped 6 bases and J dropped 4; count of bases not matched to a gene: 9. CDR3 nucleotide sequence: TGTGCCAGCATCGAGACAGGGCGCCTCTATGGCTACACCTTC. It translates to CASIETGRLYGYTF.

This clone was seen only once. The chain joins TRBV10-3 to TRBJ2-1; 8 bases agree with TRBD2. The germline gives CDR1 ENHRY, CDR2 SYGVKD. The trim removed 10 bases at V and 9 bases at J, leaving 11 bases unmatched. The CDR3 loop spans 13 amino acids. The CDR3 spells CANREREFGEQFF. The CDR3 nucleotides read TGTGCCAATAGGGAGCGGGAGTTCGGTGAGCAGTTCTTC.

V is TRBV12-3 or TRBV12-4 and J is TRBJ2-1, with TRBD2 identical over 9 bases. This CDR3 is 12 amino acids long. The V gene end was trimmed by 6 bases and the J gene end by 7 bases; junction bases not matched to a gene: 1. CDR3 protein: CASRSGGNEQFF. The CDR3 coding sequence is TGTGCCAGCAGAAGCGGGGGGAATGAGCAGTTCTTC.

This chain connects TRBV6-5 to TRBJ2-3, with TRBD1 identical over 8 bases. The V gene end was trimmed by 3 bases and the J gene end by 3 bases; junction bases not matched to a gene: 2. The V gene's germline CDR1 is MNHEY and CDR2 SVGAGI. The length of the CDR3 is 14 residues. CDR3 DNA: TGTGCCAGCAGTTATAGACAGGGGACAGATACGCAGTATTTT. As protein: CASSYRQGTDTQYF.

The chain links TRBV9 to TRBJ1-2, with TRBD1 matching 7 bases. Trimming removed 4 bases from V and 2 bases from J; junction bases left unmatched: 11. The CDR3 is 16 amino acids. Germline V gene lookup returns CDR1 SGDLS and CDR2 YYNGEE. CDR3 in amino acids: CASSLPRGVGNYGYTF. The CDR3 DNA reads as TGTGCCAGCAGCCTCCCCAGGGGGGTCGGGAACTATGGCTACACCTTC.

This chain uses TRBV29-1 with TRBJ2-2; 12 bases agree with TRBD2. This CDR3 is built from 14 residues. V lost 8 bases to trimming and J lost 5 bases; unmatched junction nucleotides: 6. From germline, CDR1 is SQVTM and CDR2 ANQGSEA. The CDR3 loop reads CSTLAGGGTGELFF. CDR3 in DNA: TGCAGCACACTAGCGGGAGGTGGGACCGGGGAGCTGTTTTTT.

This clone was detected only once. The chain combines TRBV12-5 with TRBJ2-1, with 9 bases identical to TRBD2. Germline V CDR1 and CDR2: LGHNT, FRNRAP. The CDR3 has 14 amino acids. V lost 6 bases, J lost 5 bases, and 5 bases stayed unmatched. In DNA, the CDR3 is TGTGCTAGTGGGGCGGGGGGGCCCCACAATGAGCAGTTCTTC. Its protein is CASGAGGPHNEQFF.

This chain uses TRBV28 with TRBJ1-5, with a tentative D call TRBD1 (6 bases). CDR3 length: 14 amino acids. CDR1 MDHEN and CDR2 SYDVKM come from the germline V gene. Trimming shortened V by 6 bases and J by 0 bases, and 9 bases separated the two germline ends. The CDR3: CASSRDTSNQPQHF. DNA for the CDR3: TGTGCCAGCAGCCGGGACACTAGCAATCAGCCCCAGCATTTT.

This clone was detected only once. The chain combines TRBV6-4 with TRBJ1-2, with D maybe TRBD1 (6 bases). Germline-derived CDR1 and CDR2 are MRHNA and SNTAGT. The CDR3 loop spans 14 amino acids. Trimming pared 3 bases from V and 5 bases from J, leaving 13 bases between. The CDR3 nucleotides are TGTGCCAGCAGTGAGCCACAGGGTAGATATGGCTACACCTTC. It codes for CASSEPQGRYGYTF.

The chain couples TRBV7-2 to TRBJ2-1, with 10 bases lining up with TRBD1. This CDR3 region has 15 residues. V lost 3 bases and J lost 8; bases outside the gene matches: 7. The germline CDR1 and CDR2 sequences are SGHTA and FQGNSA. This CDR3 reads CASSFSTGGRDEQFF. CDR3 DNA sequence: TGTGCCAGCAGCTTTTCGACAGGGGGCAGAGATGAGCAGTTCTTC.

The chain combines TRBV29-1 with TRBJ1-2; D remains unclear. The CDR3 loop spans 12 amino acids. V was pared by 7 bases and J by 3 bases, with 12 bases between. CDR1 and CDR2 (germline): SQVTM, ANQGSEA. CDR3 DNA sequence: TGCAGCGCATCCTATTTAGACTATGGCTACACCTTC. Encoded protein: CSASYLDYGYTF.

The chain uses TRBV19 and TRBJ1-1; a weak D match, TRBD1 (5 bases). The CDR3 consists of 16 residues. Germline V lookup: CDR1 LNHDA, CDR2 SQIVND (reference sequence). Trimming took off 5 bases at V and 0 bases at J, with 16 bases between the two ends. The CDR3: CASSLRQTYMNTEAFF. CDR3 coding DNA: TGTGCCAGTAGTCTCCGACAGACCTACATGAACACTGAAGCTTTCTTT.

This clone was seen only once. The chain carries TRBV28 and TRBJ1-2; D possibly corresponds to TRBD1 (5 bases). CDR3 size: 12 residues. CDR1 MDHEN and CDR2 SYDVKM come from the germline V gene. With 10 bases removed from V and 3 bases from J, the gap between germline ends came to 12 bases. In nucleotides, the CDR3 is TGTGCCACCGCCCGGGGGGACTATGGCTACACCTTC. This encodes CATARGDYGYTF.

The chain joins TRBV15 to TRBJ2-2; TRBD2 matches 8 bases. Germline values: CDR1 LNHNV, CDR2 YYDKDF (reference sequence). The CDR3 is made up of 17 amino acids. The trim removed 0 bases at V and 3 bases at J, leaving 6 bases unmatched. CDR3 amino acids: CATSRDRASGYTGELFF. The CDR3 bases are TGTGCCACCAGCAGAGATAGGGCTAGCGGGTACACCGGGGAGCTGTTTTTT. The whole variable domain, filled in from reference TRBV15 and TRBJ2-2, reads DAMVIQNPRYQVTQFGKPVTLSCSQTLNHNVMYWYQQKSSQAPKLLFHYYDKDFNNEADTPDNFQSRRPNTSFCFLDIRSPGLGDTAMYLCATSRDRASGYTGELFFGEGSRLTVL.

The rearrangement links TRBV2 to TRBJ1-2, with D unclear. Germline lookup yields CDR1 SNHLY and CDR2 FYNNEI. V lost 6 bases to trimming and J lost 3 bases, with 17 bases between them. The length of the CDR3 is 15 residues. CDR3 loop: CASRSQVTTYYGYTF. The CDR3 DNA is TGTGCCAGCAGGAGCCAGGTCACAACCTACTATGGCTACACCTTC.

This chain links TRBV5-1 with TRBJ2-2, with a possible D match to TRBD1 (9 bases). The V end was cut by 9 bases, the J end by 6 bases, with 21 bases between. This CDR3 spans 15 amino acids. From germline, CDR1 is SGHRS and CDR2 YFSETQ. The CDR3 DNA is TGCGCCACCAAACGGGGGGGACAGGGTGCCGGGGAGCTGTTTTTT. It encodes CATKRGGQGAGELFF.

The CDR3 bases are TGTGCCAGTAGTATTTTCGGCGGGGAGCGAACTGAAGCTTTCTTT. This codes for CASSIFGGERTEAFF. The chain links TRBV19 to TRBJ1-1; D is unresolved. Trimming shortened V by 3 bases and J by 5 bases, and 16 bases separated the two germline ends. In germline, CDR1 is LNHDA, CDR2 SQIVND (reference sequence). CDR3 size: 15 residues.

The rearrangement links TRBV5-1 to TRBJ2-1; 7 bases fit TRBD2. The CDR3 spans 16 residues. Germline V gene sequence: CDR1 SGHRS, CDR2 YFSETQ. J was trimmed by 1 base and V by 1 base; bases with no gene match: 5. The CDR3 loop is CASSLPGGGSYNEQFF. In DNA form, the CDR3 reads TGCGCCAGCAGCTTGCCTGGGGGGGGGTCCTACAATGAGCAGTTCTTC.